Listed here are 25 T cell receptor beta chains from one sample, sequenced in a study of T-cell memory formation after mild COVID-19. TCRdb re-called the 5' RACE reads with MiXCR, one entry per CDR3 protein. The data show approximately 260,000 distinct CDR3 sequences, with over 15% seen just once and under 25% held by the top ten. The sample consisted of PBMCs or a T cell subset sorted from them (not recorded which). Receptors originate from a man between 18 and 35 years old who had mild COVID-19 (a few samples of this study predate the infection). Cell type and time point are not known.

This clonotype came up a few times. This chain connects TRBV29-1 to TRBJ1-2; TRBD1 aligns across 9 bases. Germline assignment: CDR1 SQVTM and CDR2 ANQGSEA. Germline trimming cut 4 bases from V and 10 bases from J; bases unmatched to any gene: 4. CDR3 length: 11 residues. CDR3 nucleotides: TGCAGCGTTGGACAGGGGGGGATCTACACCTTC. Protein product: CSVGQGGIYTF.

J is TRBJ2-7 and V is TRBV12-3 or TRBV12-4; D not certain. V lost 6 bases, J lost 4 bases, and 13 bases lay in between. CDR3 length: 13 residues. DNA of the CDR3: TGTGCCAGCAGCCCCTCCTATGGTTACGAGCAGTACTTC. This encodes CASSPSYGYEQYF.

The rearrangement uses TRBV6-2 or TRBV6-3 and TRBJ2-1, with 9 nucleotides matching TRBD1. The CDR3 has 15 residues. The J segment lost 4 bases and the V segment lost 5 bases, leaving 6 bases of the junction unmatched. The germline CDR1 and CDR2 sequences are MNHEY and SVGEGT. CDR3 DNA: TGTGCCAGCAGTCAAACAGGGGGCCTATACAATGAGCAGTTCTTC. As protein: CASSQTGGLYNEQFF.

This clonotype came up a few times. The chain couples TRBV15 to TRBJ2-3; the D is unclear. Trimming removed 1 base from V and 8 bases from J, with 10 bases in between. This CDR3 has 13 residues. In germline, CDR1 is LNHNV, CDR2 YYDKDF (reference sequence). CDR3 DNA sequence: TGTGCCACCAGCAGAGCAAGGTCAGGTACGCAGTATTTT. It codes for CATSRARSGTQYF.

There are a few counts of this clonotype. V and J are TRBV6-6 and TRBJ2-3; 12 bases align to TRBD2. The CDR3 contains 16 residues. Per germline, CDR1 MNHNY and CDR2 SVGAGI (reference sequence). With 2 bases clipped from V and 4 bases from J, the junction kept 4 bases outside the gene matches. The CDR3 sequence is CASSYASGGAADTQYF. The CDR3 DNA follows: TGTGCCAGCAGTTACGCTAGCGGGGGGGCGGCAGATACGCAGTATTTT.

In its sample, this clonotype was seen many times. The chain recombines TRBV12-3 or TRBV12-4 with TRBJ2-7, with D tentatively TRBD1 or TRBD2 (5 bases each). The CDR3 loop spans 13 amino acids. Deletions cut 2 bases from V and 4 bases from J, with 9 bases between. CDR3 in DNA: TGTGCCAGCAGTTTATTTGGGGGTTACGAGCAGTACTTC. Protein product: CASSLFGGYEQYF.

The CDR3 is CASSSNDYEQYV. The CDR3 DNA reads TGTGCCAGCAGTTCGAATGACTACGAGCAGTACGTC. The chain employs TRBV6-2 or TRBV6-3 and TRBJ2-7, with unresolved D. The CDR3 runs 12 residues. In germline, CDR1 is MNHEY, CDR2 SVGEGT. V dropped 4 bases and J dropped 3 bases, with 7 bases sitting between them.

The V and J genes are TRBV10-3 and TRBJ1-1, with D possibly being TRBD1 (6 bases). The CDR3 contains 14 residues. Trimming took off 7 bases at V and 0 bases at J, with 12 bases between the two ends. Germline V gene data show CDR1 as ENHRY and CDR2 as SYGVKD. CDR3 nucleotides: TGTGCCATCAACGCAGGGGAGATGAACACTGAAGCTTTCTTT. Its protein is CAINAGEMNTEAFF.

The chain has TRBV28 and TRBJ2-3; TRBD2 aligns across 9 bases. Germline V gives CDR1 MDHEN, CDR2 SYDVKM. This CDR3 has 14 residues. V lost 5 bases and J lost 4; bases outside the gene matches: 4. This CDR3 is CASSMRGGADTQYF. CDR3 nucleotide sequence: TGTGCCAGCAGTATGCGGGGGGGGGCAGATACGCAGTATTTT.

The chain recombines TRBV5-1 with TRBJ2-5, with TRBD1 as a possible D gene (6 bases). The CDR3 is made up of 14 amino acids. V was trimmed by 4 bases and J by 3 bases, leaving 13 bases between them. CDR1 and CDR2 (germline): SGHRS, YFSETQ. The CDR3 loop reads CASSRGQLEETQYF. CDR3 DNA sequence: TGCGCCAGCAGCCGAGGACAGTTAGAAGAGACCCAGTACTTC.

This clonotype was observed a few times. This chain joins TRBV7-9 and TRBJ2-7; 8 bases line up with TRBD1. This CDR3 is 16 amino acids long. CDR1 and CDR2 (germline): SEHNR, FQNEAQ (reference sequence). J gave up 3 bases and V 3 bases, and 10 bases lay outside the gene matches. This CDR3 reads CASSLVGTGKDYEQYV. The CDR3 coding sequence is TGTGCCAGCAGCTTGGTGGGGACAGGCAAAGACTACGAGCAGTACGTC.

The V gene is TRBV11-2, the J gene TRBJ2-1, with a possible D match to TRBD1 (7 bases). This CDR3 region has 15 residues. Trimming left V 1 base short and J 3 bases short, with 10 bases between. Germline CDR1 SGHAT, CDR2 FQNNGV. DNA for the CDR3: TGTGCCAGCAGCTTAGCTCAGGGGGGCTACAATGAGCAGTTCTTC. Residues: CASSLAQGGYNEQFF.

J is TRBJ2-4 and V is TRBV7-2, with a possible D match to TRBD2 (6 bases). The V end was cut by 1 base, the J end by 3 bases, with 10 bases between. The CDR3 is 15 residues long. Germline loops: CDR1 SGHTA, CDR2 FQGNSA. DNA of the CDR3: TGTGCCAGCAGCTTAGGCTGGGAGGACAAAAACATTCAGTACTTC. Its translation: CASSLGWEDKNIQYF.

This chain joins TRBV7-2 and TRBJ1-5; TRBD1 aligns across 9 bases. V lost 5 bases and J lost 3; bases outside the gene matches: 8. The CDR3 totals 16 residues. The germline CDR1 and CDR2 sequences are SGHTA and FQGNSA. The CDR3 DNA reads TGTGCCAGCAGCCAGGGACAGGGAATTGTCAATCAGCCCCAGCATTTT. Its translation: CASSQGQGIVNQPQHF.

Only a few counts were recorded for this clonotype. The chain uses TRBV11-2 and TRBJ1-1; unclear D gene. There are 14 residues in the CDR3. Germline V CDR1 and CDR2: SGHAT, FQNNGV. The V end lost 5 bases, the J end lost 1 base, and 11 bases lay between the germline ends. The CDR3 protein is CASSVNSPNTEAFF. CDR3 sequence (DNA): TGTGCCAGCAGCGTTAACAGCCCGAACACTGAAGCTTTCTTT.

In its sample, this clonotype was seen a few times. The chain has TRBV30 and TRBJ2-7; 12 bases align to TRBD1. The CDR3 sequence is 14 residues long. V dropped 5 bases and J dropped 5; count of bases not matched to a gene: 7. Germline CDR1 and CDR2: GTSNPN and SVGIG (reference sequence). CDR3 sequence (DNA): TGTGCCTGGGATCCGGGACAGGGGGCCGACGAGCAGTACTTC. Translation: CAWDPGQGADEQYF.

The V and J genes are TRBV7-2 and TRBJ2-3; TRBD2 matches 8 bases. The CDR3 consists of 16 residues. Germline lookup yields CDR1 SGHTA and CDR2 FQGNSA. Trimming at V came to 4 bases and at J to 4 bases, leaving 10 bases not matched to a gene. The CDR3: CASSYPPGGSPDTQYF. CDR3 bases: TGTGCCAGCAGCTACCCCCCGGGAGGGTCCCCAGATACGCAGTATTTT.

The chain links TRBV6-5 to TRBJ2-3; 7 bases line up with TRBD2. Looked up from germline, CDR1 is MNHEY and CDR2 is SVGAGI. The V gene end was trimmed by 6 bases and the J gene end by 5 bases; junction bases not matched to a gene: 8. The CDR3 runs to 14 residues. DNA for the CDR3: TGTGCCAGCAGGTCCGAAGCGGGACGAGATACGCAGTATTTT. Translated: CASRSEAGRDTQYF.

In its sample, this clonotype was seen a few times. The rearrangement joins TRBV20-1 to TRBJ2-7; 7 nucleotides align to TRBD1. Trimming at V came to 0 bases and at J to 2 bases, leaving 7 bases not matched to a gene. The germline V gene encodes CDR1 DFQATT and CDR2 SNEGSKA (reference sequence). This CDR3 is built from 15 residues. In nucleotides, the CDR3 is TGCAGTGCTAGAGATCAAGGGGGCAGTCCCTACGAGCAGTACGTC. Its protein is CSARDQGGSPYEQYV.

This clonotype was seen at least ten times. This CDR3 reads CASSADRNTEAFF. In nucleotides, the CDR3 is TGTGCCAGCAGCGCGGACAGGAACACTGAAGCTTTCTTT. V usage is TRBV11-2 and J usage is TRBJ1-1; TRBD1 is a possible D gene (6 bases). The CDR3 loop spans 13 amino acids. In germline, CDR1 is SGHAT, CDR2 FQNNGV. V was pared by 5 bases and J by 1 base, with 8 bases between.

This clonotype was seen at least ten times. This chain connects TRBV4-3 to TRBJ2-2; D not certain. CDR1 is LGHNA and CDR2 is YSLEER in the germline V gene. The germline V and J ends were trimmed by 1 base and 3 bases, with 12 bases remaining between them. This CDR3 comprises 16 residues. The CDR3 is CASSQVRLDYTGELFF. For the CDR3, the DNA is TGCGCCAGCAGCCAAGTGCGGCTAGACTACACCGGGGAGCTGTTTTTT.

The CDR3 loop is CASSKTPGSNTGELFF. In nucleotides, the CDR3 is TGCGCCAGCAGCAAAACCCCGGGGTCGAACACCGGGGAGCTGTTTTTT. V gene TRBV4-3 combines with J gene TRBJ2-2, with D possibly matching TRBD2 (5 bases). The CDR3 totals 16 residues. The ends were cut back, 5 bases at V and 0 bases at J, with 13 bases in the middle. Germline V CDR1 and CDR2: LGHNA, YSLEER.

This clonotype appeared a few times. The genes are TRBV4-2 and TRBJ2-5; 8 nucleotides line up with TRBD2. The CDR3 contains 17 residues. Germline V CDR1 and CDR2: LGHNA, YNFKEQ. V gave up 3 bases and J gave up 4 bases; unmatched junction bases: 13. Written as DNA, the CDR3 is TGTGCCAGCAGCCAGCCGAGCGGGCGGGGGGCTGGAGAGACCCAGTACTTC. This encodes CASSQPSGRGAGETQYF.

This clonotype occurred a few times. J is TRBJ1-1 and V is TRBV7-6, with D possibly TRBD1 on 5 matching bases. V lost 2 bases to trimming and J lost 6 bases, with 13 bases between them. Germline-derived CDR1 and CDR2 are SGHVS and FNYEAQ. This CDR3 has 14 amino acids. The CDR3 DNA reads TGTGCCAGCAGCTTATCCGCAGGGCGGCCTGAAGCTTTCTTT. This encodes CASSLSAGRPEAFF.

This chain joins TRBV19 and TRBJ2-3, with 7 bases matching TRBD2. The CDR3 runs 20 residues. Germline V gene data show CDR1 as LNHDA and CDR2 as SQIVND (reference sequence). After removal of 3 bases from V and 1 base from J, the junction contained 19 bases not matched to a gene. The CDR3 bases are TGTGCCAGTAGTATCCCCGCTCCATCCGGTCCGGGGGGACGCACAGATACGCAGTATTTT. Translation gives CASSIPAPSGPGGRTDTQYF.